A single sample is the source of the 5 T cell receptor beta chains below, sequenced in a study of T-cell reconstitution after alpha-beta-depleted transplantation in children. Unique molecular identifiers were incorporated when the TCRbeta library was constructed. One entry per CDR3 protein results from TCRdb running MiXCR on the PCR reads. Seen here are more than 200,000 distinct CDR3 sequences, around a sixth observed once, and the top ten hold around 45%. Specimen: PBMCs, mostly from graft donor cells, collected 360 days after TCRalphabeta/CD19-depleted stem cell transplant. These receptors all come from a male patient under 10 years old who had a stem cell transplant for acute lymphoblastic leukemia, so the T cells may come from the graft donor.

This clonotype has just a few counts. The CDR3 loop reads CASSEVRVEQYF. CDR3 sequence (DNA): TGTGCCAGCAGTGAAGTGCGGGTCGAGCAGTACTTC. V usage is TRBV2 and J usage is TRBJ2-7; D might be TRBD2 (5 bases). Germline lookup yields CDR1 SNHLY and CDR2 FYNNEI. The CDR3 extends over 12 amino acids. The V and J ends lost 1 base and 6 bases respectively, with 7 bases between them.

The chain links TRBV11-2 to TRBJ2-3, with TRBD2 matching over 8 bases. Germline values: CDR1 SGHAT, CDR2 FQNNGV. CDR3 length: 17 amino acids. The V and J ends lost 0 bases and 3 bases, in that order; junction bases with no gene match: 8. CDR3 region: CASSLEFSGGQTDTQYF. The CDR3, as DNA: TGTGCCAGCAGCTTAGAATTTTCGGGGGGGCAGACAGATACGCAGTATTTT.

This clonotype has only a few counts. The DNA for the CDR3 is TGTGCCAGCTCACGAATGCCGGGAGAAGAGACCCAGTACTTC. This sequence encodes CASSRMPGEETQYF. The chain joins TRBV18 to TRBJ2-5, with D maybe TRBD2 (6 bases). V was trimmed by 4 bases and J by 3 bases, leaving 12 bases between them. This CDR3 has 14 amino acids. Germline values: CDR1 KGHSH, CDR2 LQKENI.

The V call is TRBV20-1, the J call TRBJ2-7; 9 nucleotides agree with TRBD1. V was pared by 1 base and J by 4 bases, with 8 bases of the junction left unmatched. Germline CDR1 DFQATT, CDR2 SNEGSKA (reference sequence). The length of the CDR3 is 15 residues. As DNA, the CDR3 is TGCAGTGCTAGAGCTCACGACAGGGGGATGTACGAGCAGTACTTC. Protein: CSARAHDRGMYEQYF.

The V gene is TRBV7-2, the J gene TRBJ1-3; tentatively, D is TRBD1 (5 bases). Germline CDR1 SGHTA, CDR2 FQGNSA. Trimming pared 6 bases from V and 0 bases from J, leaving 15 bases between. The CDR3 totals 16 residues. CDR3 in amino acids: CASRVVGAGSGNTIYF. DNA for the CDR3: TGTGCCAGCAGGGTGGTAGGGGCGGGCTCTGGAAACACCATATATTTT.